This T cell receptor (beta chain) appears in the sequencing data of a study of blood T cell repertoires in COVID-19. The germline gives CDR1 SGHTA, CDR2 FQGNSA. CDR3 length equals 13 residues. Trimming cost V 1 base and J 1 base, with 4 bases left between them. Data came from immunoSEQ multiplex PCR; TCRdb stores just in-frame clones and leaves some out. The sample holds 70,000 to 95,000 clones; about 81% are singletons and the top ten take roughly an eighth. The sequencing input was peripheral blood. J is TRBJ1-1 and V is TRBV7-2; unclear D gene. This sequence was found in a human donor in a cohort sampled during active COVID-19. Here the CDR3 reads CASSLEPNTEAFF. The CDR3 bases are TGTGCCAGCAGCTTAGAGCCGAACACTGAAGCTTTCTTT.